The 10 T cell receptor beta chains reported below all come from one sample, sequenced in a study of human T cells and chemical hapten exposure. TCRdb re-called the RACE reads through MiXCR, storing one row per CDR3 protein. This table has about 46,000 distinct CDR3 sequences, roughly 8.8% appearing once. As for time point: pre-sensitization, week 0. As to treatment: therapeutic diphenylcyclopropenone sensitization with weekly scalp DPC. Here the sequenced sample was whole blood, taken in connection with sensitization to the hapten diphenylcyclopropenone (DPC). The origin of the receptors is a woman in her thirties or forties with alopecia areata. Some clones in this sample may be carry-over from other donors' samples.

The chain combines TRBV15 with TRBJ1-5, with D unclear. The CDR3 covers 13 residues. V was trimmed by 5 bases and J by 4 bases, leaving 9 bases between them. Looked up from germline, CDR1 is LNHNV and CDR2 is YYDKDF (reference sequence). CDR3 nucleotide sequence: TGTGCCACCAGCTTGGGTCCTAATCAGCCCCAGCATTTT. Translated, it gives CATSLGPNQPQHF.

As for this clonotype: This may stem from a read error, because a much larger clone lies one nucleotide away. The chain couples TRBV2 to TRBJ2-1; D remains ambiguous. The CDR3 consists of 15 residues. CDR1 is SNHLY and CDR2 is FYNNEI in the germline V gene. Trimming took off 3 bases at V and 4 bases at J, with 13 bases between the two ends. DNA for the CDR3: TGTGCCAGCAGTGAGATCCGGCCCGAATACAATGAGCAGTTCTTC. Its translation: CASSEIRPEYNEQFF.

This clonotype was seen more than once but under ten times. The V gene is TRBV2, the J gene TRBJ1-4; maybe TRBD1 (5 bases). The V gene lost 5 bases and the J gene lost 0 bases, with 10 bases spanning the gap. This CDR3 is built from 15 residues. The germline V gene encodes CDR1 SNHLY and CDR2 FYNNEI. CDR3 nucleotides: TGTGCCAGCAGTACAGGAAGATCAACTAATGAAAAACTGTTTTTT. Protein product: CASSTGRSTNEKLFF.

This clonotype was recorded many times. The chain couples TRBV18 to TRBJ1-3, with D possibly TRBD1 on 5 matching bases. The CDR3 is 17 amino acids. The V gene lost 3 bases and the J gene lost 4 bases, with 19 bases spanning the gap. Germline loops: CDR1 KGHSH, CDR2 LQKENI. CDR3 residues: CASSPGPVRTTGNTIYF. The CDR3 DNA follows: TGTGCCAGCTCACCTGGGCCCGTCAGGACAACAGGAAACACCATATATTTT.

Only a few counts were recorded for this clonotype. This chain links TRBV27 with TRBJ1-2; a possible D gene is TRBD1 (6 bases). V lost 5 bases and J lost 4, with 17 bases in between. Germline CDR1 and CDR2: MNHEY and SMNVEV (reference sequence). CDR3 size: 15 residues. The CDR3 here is CASSPQGRGIYGYTF. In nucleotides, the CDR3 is TGTGCCAGCAGTCCCCAGGGGAGGGGCATCTATGGCTACACCTTC.

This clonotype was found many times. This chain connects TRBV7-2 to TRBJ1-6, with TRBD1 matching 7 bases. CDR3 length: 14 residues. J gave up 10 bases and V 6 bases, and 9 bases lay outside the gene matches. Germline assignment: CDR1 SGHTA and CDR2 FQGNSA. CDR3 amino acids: CASSLGTGVSPLHF. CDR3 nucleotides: TGTGCCAGCAGTCTTGGTACAGGGGTATCACCCCTCCACTTT.

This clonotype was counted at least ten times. The CDR3 sequence is CASSRPSSGGAFEQFF. CDR3 in DNA: TGCGCCAGCAGCCGCCCTTCTAGCGGGGGGGCTTTCGAGCAGTTCTTC. The J gene is TRBJ2-1, the V gene TRBV4-1; TRBD2 matches 12 bases. This CDR3 is 16 amino acids long. V was pared by 4 bases and J by 10 bases, with 11 bases of the junction left unmatched. Germline loops: CDR1 MGHRA, CDR2 YSYEKL.

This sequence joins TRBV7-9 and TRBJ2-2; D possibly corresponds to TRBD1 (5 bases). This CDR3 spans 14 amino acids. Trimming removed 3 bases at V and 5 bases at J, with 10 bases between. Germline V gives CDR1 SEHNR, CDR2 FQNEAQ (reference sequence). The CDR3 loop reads CASSFPKGTGELFF. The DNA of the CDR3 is TGTGCCAGCAGCTTTCCGAAGGGGACCGGGGAGCTGTTTTTT.

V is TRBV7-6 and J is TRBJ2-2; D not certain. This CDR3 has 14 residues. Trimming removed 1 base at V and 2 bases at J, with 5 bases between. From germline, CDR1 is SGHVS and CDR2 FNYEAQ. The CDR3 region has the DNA TGTGCCAGCAGCTTAGGACACAACACCGGGGAGCTGTTTTTT. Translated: CASSLGHNTGELFF.

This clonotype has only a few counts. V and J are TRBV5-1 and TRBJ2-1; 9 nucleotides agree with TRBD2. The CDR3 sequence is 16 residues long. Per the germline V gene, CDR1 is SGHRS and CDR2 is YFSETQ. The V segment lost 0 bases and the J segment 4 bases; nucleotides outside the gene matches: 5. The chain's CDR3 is CASSLAGSGGYNEQFF. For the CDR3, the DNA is TGCGCCAGCAGCTTGGCCGGGAGCGGGGGGTACAATGAGCAGTTCTTC.